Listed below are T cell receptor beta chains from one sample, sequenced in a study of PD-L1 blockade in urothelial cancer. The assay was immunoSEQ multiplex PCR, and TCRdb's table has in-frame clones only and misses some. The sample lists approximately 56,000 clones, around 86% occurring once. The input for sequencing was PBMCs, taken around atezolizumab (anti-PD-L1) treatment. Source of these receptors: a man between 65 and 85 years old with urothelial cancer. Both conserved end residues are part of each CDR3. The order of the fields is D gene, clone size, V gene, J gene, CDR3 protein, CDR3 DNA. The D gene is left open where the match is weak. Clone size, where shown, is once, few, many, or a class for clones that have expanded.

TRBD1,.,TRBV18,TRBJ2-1,CASSPSRDRGYNEQFF,TGTGCCAGCTCACCATCGAGGGACAGGGGTTACAATGAGCAGTTCTTC
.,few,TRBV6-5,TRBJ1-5,CASSEDTSNQPQHF,TGTGCCAGCAGTGAAGACACTAGCAATCAGCCCCAGCATTTT
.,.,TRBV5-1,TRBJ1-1,CASSQNTEAFF,TGCGCCAGCAGTCAGAACACTGAAGCTTTCTTT
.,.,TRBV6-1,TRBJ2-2,CASRREGPGELFF,TGTGCCAGCAGACGAGAGGGCCCCGGGGAGCTGTTTTTT
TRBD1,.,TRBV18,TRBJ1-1,CASSPDRAGEAFF,TGTGCCAGCTCACCGGACAGGGCGGGTGAAGCTTTCTTT
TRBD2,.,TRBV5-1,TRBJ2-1,CASSLLAGGNNEQFF,TGCGCCAGCAGCTTGTTAGCGGGAGGAAACAATGAGCAGTTCTTC
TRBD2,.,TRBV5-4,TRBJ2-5,CASSLGTSGSGETQYF,TGTGCCAGCAGCTTAGGGACTAGCGGGAGTGGGGAGACCCAGTACTTC
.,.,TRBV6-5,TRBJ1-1,CASSAPGHKGTEAFF,TGTGCCAGCAGTGCTCCCGGACATAAAGGCACTGAAGCTTTCTTT
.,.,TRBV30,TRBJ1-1,CAWSGGPDTEAFF,TGTGCCTGGAGTGGGGGCCCGGACACTGAAGCTTTCTTT
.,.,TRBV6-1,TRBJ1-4,CASGQATNEKLFF,TGTGCCAGCGGACAAGCAACTAATGAAAAACTGTTTTTT
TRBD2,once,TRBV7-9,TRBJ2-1,CASSMTSGRDNEQFF,TGTGCCAGCAGTATGACTAGCGGGAGGGACAATGAGCAGTTCTTC
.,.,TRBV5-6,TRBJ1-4,CASSSYTGGYNEKLFF,TGTGCCAGCAGCTCCTATACCGGGGGGTATAATGAAAAACTGTTTTTT
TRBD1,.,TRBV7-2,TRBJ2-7,CASSRARDSDYEQYF,TGTGCCAGCAGCCGGGCGAGGGACAGCGACTACGAGCAGTACTTC
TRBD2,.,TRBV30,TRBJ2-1,CAWSVRGGLEGNEQFF,TGTGCCTGGAGTGTACGGGGGGGACTAGAGGGAAATGAGCAGTTCTTC
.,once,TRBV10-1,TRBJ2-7,CASTPGAYEQYF,TGCGCCAGCACCCCAGGGGCCTACGAGCAGTACTTC
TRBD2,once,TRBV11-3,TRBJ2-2,CASSLNLAGKNTGELFF,TGTGCCAGCAGCTTAAATCTAGCGGGAAAGAACACCGGGGAGCTGTTTTTT
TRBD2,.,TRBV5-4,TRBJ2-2,CASSPLAGANTGELFF,TGTGCCAGCAGCCCGCTAGCGGGGGCGAACACCGGGGAGCTGTTTTTT
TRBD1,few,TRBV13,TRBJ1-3,CATDRDRNTIYF,TGTGCCACGGACAGGGACAGAAACACCATATATTTT
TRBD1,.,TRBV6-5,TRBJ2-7,CASSYSNRGHEQYF,TGTGCCAGCAGTTACTCGAACAGGGGCCACGAGCAGTACTTC
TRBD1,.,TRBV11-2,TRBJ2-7,CASSFPGQGSYEQYF,TGTGCCAGCAGCTTCCCGGGACAGGGGTCCTACGAGCAGTACTTC
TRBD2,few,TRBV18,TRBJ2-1,CASSPGLAETHNEQFF,TGTGCCAGCTCACCCGGACTAGCGGAGACACACAATGAGCAGTTCTTC
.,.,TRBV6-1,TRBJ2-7,CATVRGQRGYEQYF,TGTGCCACCGTCCGCGGACAAAGGGGCTACGAGCAGTACTTC
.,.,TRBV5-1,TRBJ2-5,CASSLIDGKLEAQYF,TGCGCCAGCAGCTTAATCGACGGGAAGTTAGAGGCCCAGTACTTC
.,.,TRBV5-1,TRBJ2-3,CASRTGDGTDTQYF,TGCGCCAGCAGGACGGGGGATGGCACAGATACGCAGTATTTT
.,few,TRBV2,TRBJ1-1,CASSDAVNTEAFF,TGTGCCAGCAGTGACGCGGTAAACACTGAAGCTTTCTTT
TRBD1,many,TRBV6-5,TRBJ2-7,CASSKGQGIEQYF,TGTGCCAGCAGTAAGGGACAGGGGATTGAGCAGTACTTC
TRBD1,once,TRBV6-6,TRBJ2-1,CASRQGASEQFF,TGTGCCAGCAGGCAGGGGGCTAGTGAGCAGTTCTTC
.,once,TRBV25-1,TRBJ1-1,CASSRASGINTEAFF,TGTGCCAGCTCCCGGGCCTCGGGAATCAACACTGAAGCTTTCTTT
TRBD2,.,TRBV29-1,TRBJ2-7,CSVGLAGDTEQYF,TGCAGCGTTGGGTTGGCGGGAGACACCGAGCAGTACTTC
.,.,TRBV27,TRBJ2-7,CASSLSGDWAYEQYF,TGTGCCAGCAGTTTATCCGGGGACTGGGCCTACGAGCAGTACTTC
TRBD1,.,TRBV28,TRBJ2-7,CASSSGQGAGYEQYF,TGTGCCAGCAGTTCCGGACAGGGGGCCGGCTACGAGCAGTACTTC
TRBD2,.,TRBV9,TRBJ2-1,CASSVAGGSYNEQFF,TGTGCCAGCAGCGTTGCGGGGGGCTCCTACAATGAGCAGTTCTTC
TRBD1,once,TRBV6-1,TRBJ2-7,CASSGLTGSSTEQYF,TGTGCCAGCAGTGGGCTGACAGGGTCCTCCACCGAGCAGTACTTC
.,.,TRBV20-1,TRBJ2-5,CSARAYGTQYF,TGCAGTGCTAGAGCTTACGGGACCCAGTACTTC
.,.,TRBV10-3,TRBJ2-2,CAISLSDSTNTGELFF,TGTGCCATCAGTCTCTCCGACAGTACGAACACCGGGGAGCTGTTTTTT
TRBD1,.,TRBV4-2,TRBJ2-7,CASSQERTGGYEQYF,TGTGCCAGCAGCCAAGAAAGAACAGGGGGGTATGAGCAGTACTTC